The text below deals with one T cell receptor beta chain. Its specificity is not known. The record originates from a study of regulatory T cells in long-lasting Graves disease. Findings of the study overall: Persistent cases of Graves' showed reduced TCR diversity relative to newly diagnosed patients. TRBV28, TRBJ1-2 and TRBJ2-5 were favored in persistent disease.

Researchers made TCR beta libraries by using iRepertoire HTBI primers and running Arm-PCR on CDR3 regions. TCRdb re-derived calls from the multiplex PCR reads in MiXCR, one entry per CDR3 protein. The table has 400,000 to 500,000 distinct CDR3 sequences, around 16% seen once. Time point defined: newly diagnosed GD, antithyroid drugs for less than 3 months. RNA extracted from PBMCs served as the sequencing template. The CDR3 is made up of 13 amino acids. The germline V and J ends were trimmed by 4 bases and 4 bases, with 8 bases remaining between them. CDR1 and CDR2 (germline): SGHDN, FVKESK. The same specimen was also included in a second study, on T cells in Graves' hyperthyroidism and ophthalmopathy. As that study records: Prediction of ophthalmopathy progression came a median 6.5 months pre-onset.

The receptor was isolated from a woman aged 40 to 50 with Graves disease. This material consisted of peripheral blood mononuclear cells (PBMCs), taken at new diagnosis, from a patient treated with antithyroid drugs. The chain has TRBV14 and TRBJ2-1; unclear D gene. CDR3 residues: CASSPELYNEQFF. The CDR3 DNA follows: TGTGCCAGCAGCCCGGAGTTGTACAATGAGCAGTTCTTC.